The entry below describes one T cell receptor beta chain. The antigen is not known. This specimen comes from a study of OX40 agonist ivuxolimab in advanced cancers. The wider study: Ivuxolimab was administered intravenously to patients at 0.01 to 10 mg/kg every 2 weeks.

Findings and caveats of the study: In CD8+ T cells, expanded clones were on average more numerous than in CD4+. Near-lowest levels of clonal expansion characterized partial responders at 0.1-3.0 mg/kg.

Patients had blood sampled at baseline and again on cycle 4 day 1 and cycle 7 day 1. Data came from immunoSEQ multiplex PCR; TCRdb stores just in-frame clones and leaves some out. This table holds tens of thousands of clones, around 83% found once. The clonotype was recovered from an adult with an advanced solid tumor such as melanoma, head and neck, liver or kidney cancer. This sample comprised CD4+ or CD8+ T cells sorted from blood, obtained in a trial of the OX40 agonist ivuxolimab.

CDR3 residues: CASSLGVYRAGYNEQFF. The CDR3 DNA follows: TGTGCCAGCAGTTTAGGGGTTTATAGAGCGGGCTACAATGAGCAGTTCTTC. The chain is built from TRBV28 and TRBJ2-1; possible D gene TRBD2, 6 bases. The CDR3 runs to 17 residues. V lost 2 bases and J 3 bases, leaving 17 bases between the germline ends. Germline CDR1 reads MDHEN; CDR2 reads SYDVKM.